This entry features one TCR beta chain sequence. As yet, its antigen is unknown. The sample belongs to a study of identical twins. With 0 bases clipped from V and 5 bases from J, the junction kept 3 bases outside the gene matches. CDR3 length: 15 residues. Germline CDR1 and CDR2: SGHDN and FVKESK. Study observations and caveats: Weaker excess twin sharing was seen among beta out-of-frame sequences. Insertions ran lower in abundant cord blood beta clonotypes, though not in memory repertoires. Analyses of zero insertions could be partly confounded by invariant MAIT and iNKT cells.

Each CDR3 protein is one row after TCRdb ran MiXCR on the 5' RACE reads. The sample has about 1.7 million distinct CDR3 sequences, roughly 35% seen once. This chain uses TRBV14 with TRBJ2-1, with TRBD2 identical over 8 bases. The source is a newborn girl in good health. Sequenced material: cord blood. The CDR3: CASSQDSGKDNEQFF. The CDR3 DNA reads as TGTGCCAGCAGCCAAGATAGCGGGAAAGACAATGAGCAGTTCTTC.